A selection of T cell receptor beta chains follows, all from one sample in a study of cytomegalovirus exposure and HLA in healthy donors. Assay used: immunoSEQ multiplex PCR; TCRdb lists only in-frame clones, some missing. The top ten clones hold 1.5% to 2% of a sample with 80,000 to 90,000 clones, about four fifths of them seen once. Sequenced material: PBMCs. The receptor source for this set is a woman in her twenties or thirties in good health and CMV-seronegative. CDR3s include the opening cysteine and the closing phenylalanine or tryptophan. A D gene is named only where the DNA matches it firmly. Where a row states a size, it is once, few, many or the class of an expanded clone; other rows omit it.

TRBV11-2	NA	TRBJ2-1	TRBD2	CASSPVAGGSQQFF	TGTGCCAGCAGCCCAGTGGCGGGAGGGTCCCAGCAGTTCTTC
TRBV5-6	NA	TRBJ2-1	NA	CAAGGAGSYNEQFF	TGTGCCGCTGGGGGCGCAGGGTCCTACAATGAGCAGTTCTTC
TRBV4-2	once	TRBJ2-3	TRBD2	CASSHGETSGRGDTQYF	TGTGCCAGCAGCCATGGGGAGACTAGCGGGAGGGGGGATACGCAGTATTTT
TRBV2	NA	TRBJ2-2	NA	CASSEERAGELFF	TGTGCCAGCAGTGAAGAGCGGGCCGGGGAGCTGTTTTTT
TRBV27	NA	TRBJ1-1	NA	CASSSPGGTTEAFF	TGTGCCAGCAGTTCTCCCGGGGGGACTACTGAAGCTTTCTTT
TRBV5-8	NA	TRBJ1-4	TRBD1	CASSRTGRTNEKLFF	TGTGCCAGCAGCCGGACAGGGAGAACTAATGAAAAACTGTTTTTT
TRBV15	NA	TRBJ2-7	TRBD1	CATSQGQGRAGVAEQYF	TGTGCCACCAGTCAGGGACAGGGGAGGGCGGGAGTTGCCGAGCAGTACTTC
TRBV6-1	few	TRBJ2-1	TRBD1	CASSERVRQGAYNEQFF	TGTGCCAGCAGTGAACGGGTGAGGCAGGGGGCGTACAATGAGCAGTTCTTC
TRBV6-6	NA	TRBJ1-1	NA	CASSYGADLPTEAFF	TGTGCCAGCAGTTACGGGGCCGACCTTCCGACTGAAGCTTTCTTT
TRBV4-2	once	TRBJ2-7	NA	CASSQDWDLNYEQYF	TGTGCCAGCAGCCAAGATTGGGACTTAAACTACGAGCAGTACTTC
TRBV27	once	TRBJ2-5	TRBD2	CARGGPQETQYF	TGTGCCCGGGGGGGCCCCCAAGAGACCCAGTACTTC
TRBV19	NA	TRBJ2-5	TRBD2	CASSVTSGDQETQYF	TGTGCCAGTAGTGTGACTAGCGGGGACCAAGAGACCCAGTACTTC
TRBV6-1	NA	TRBJ1-2	NA	CASSERVGPYGYTF	TGTGCCAGCAGTGAACGAGTTGGGCCCTATGGCTACACCTTC
TRBV28	few	TRBJ1-1	TRBD1	CASSDRDRGRRTEAFF	TGTGCCAGCAGTGACCGGGACAGGGGGCGACGAACTGAAGCTTTCTTT
TRBV6-5	NA	TRBJ1-2	NA	CASSAGLYPEGGYTF	TGTGCCAGCTCGGCAGGACTCTACCCGGAGGGTGGCTACACCTTC
TRBV7-8	NA	TRBJ2-3	NA	CASSLGPRGTTNTDTQYF	TGTGCCAGCAGCCTCGGACCTCGCGGGACGACAAACACAGATACGCAGTATTTT
TRBV18	NA	TRBJ1-3	TRBD1	CASSPLTTGQGPSRNTIYF	TGTGCCAGCTCACCCTTGACCACGGGACAGGGGCCCTCCCGGAACACCATATATTTT
TRBV9	NA	TRBJ2-7	TRBD1	CASSGGGKGAPSYEQYF	TGTGCCAGCAGCGGGGGTGGAAAGGGGGCCCCCTCCTACGAGCAGTACTTC
TRBV7-9	NA	TRBJ2-7	NA	CASSLTSYEQYF	TGTGCCAGCAGCTTAACTTCCTACGAGCAGTACTTC
TRBV30	NA	TRBJ2-1	NA	CAWDRHNEQFF	TGTGCCTGGGACAGGCACAATGAGCAGTTCTTC